This is a list of T cell receptor beta chains from one sample in a study of cytomegalovirus exposure and HLA in healthy donors. Sequencing was performed with immunoSEQ multiplex PCR; in TCRdb, only in-frame clones are kept and a portion is missing. The repertoire consists of some 200,000 clones, with approximately 78% occurring once and the leading ten covering about 3%. Sequencing was done on a sample of PBMCs. The origin of the receptors is a middle-aged woman in good health and CMV-seronegative. Both conserved end residues are trimmed from each CDR3. Size tells how often a clone was seen (once, few, many) or the class of an expanded clone, and some rows leave it out.

j_call,clone_size,v_call,cdr3_aa
TRBJ2-3,.,TRBV19,ASSSGLAGVSDTQY
TRBJ2-1,.,TRBV9,ASTRGGAHEQF
TRBJ2-7,.,TRBV5-1,ASSFGTGSGEQY
TRBJ2-3,.,TRBV5-4,ASSFGLSTDTQY
TRBJ1-1,.,TRBV7-3,ASSTQGFTEAF
TRBJ1-5,.,TRBV28,ASSSDPMVTAQH
TRBJ1-2,once,TRBV19,ASRKENYGYT
TRBJ2-5,.,TRBV7-2,ASSRRVGGGTQETQY
TRBJ2-3,.,TRBV18,ASSDGLASTDTQY
TRBJ2-1,.,TRBV19,ASSTQGAQNEQF
TRBJ2-1,.,TRBV5-1,ASSSSGTTYNEQF
TRBJ2-7,.,TRBV6-5,ASSYSAPGLRYEQY
TRBJ2-7,.,TRBV27,ASSDRVNYEQY
TRBJ1-1,.,TRBV14,ASSRQGGNTEAF
TRBJ2-3,.,TRBV5-8,ASSLGGPQLPDTQY
TRBJ1-2,.,TRBV5-1,ASREGQGDYGYT
TRBJ2-3,.,TRBV2,ASSGPGGITDTQY
TRBJ2-3,.,TRBV4-2,ASSQVPAGGTTDTQY
TRBJ2-7,.,TRBV13,ASSLAGTSVNEQY
TRBJ1-5,.,TRBV2,ASSRQIHSNQPQH
TRBJ1-1,.,TRBV28,AWGQYTEAF
TRBJ2-2,once,TRBV11-2,ASSATGTGELF
TRBJ2-7,.,TRBV11-2,ASSLLYEQY